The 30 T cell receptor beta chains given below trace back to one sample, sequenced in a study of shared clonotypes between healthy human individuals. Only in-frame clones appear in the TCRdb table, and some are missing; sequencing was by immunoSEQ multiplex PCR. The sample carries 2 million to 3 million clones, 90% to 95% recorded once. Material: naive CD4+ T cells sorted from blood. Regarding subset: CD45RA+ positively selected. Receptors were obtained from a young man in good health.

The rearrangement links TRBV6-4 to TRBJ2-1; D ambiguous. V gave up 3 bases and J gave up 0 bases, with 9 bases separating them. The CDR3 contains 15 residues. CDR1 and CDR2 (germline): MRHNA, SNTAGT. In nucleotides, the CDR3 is TGTGCCAGCAGTGAGGAGCCTAGCTCCTACAATGAGCAGTTCTTC. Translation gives CASSEEPSSYNEQFF.

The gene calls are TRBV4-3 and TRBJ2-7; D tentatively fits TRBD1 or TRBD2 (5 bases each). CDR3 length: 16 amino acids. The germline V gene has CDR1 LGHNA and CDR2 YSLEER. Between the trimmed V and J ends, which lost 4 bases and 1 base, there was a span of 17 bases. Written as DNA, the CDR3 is TGCGCCAGCAGCCGGGCAGGGTTGAGCGGTTCCTACGAGCAGTACTTC. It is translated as CASSRAGLSGSYEQYF.

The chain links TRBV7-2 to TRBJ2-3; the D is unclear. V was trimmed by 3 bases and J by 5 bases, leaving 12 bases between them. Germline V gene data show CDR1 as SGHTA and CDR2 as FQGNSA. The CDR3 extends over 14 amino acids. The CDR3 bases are TGTGCCAGCAGCTTCGGCCCCGGCGGAGATACGCAGTATTTT. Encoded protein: CASSFGPGGDTQYF. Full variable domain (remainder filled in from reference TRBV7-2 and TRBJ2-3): GAGVSQSPSNKVTEKGKDVELRCDPISGHTALYWYRQSLGQGLEFLIYFQGNSAPDKSGLPSDRFSAERTGGSVSTLTIQRTQQEDSAVYLCASSFGPGGDTQYFGPGTRLTVL.

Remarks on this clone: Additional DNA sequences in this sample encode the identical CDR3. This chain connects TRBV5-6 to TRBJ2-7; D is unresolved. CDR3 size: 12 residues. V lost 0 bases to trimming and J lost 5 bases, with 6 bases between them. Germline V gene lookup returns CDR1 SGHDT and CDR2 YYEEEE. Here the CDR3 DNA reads TGTGCCAGCAGCTTGGGGCTAGACGAGCAGTACTTC. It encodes CASSLGLDEQYF.

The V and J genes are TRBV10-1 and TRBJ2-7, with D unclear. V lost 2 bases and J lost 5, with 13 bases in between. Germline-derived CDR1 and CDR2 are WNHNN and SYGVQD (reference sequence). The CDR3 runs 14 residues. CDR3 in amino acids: CASSEVRRVHEQYF. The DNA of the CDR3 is TGCGCCAGCAGTGAGGTACGGCGTGTCCACGAGCAGTACTTC.

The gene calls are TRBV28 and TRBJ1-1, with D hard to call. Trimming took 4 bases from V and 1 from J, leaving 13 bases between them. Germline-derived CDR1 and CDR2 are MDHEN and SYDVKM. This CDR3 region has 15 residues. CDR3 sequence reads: CASSSNGRRNTEAFF. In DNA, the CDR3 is TGTGCCAGCAGTTCCAACGGGAGGCGGAACACTGAAGCTTTCTTT.

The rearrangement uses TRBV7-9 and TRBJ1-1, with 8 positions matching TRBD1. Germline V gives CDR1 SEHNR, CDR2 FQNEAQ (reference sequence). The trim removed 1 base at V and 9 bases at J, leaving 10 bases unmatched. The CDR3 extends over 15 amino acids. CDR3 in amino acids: CASSLVTSTGEQAFF. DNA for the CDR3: TGTGCCAGCAGCTTAGTTACCTCGACAGGGGAACAAGCTTTCTTT.

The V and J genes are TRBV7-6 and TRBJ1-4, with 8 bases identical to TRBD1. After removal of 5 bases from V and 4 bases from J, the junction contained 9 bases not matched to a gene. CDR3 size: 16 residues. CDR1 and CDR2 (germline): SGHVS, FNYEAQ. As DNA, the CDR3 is TGTGCCAGCAGCAATGACAGGGGCGGGTATAATGAAAAACTGTTTTTT. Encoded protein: CASSNDRGGYNEKLFF.

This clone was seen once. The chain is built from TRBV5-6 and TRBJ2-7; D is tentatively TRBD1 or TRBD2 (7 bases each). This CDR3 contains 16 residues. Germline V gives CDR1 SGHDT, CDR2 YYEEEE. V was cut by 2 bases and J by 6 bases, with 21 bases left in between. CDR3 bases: TGTGCCAGCAGCTTTGGGACAGCACGGAGCGGGACCGAGCAGTACTTC. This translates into CASSFGTARSGTEQYF.

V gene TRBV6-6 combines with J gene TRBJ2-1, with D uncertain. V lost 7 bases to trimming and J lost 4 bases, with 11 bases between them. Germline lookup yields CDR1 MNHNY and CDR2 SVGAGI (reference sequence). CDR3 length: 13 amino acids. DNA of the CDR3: TGTGCCAGCAATCTCGGAAGTTACAATGAGCAGTTCTTC. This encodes CASNLGSYNEQFF.

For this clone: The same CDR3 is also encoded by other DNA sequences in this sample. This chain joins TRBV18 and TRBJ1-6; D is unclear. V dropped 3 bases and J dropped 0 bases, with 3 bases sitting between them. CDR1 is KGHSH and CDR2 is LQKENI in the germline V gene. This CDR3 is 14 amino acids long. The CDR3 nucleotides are TGTGCCAGCTCACCCGACTCCTATAATTCACCCCTCCACTTT. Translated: CASSPDSYNSPLHF.

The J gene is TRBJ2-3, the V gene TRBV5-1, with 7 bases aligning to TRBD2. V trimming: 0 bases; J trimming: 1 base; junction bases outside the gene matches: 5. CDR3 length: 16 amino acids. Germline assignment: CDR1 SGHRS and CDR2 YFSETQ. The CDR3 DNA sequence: TGCGCCAGCAGCTTGGCCACGCTAGCGGGCACAGATACGCAGTATTTT. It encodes CASSLATLAGTDTQYF.

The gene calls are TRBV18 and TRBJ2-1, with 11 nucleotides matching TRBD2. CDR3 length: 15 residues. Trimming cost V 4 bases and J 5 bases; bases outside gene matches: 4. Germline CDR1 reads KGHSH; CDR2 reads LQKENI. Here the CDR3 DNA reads TGTGCCAGCTCACTACTAGCGGGGGATCACAATGAGCAGTTCTTC. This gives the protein CASSLLAGDHNEQFF.

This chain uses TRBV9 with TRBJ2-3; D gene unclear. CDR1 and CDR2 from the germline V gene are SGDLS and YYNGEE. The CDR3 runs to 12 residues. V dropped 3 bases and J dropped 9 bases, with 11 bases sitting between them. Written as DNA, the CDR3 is TGTGCCAGCAGCGCCGACCTTGGGACGCAGTATTTT. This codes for CASSADLGTQYF.

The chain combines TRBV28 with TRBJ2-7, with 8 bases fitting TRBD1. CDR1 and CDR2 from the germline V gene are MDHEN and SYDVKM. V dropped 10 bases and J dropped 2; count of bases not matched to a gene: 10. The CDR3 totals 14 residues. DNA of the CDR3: TGTGCCACCAGACCCGGGACAGGTCCCTACGAGCAGTACTTC. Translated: CATRPGTGPYEQYF.

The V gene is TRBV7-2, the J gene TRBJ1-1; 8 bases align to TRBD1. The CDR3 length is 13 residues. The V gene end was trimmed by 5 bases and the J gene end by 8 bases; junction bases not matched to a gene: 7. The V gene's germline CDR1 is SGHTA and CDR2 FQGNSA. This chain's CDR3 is CASSDRTGSEAFF. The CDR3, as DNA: TGTGCCAGCAGCGACAGGACAGGGTCGGAAGCTTTCTTT.

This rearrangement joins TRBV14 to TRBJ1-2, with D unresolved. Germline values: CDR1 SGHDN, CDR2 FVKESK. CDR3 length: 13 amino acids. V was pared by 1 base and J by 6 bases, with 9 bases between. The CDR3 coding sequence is TGTGCCAGCAGCCAAGGGCCCGGCGATGGCTACACCTTC. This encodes CASSQGPGDGYTF.

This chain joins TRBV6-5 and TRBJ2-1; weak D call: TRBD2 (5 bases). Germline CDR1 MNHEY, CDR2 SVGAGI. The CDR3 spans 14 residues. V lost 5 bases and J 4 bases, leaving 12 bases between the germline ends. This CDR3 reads CASSRAGAYNEQFF. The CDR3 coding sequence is TGTGCCAGCAGTCGTGCGGGTGCTTACAATGAGCAGTTCTTC.

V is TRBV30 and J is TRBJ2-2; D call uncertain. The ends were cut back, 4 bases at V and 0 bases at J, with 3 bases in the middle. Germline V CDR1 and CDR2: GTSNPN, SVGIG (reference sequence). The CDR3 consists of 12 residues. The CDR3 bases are TGTGCCTGGAACCCGAACACCGGGGAGCTGTTTTTT. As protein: CAWNPNTGELFF.

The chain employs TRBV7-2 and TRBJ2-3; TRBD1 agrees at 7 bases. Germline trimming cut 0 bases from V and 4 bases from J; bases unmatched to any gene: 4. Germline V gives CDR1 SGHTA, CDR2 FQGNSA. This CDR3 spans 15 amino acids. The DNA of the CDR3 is TGTGCCAGCAGCTTAGCGCAAACAGGGGCAGATACGCAGTATTTT. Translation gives CASSLAQTGADTQYF.

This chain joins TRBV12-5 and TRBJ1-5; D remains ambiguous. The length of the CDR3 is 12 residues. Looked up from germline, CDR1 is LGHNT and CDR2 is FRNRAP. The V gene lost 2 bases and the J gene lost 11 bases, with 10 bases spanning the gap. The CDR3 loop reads CASGLMGWSQHF. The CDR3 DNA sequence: TGTGCTAGTGGTTTGATGGGTTGGTCCCAGCATTTT.

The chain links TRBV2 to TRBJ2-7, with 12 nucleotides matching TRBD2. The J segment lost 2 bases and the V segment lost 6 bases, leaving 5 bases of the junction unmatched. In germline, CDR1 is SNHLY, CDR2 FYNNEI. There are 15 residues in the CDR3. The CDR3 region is CASRATSGGTYEQYF. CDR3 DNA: TGTGCCAGCAGGGCGACTAGCGGGGGAACCTACGAGCAGTACTTC.

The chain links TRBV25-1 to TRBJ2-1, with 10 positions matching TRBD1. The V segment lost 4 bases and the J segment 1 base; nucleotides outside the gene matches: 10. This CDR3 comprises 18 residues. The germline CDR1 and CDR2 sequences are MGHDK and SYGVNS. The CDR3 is CASSAVPGQGSSYNEQFF. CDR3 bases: TGTGCCAGCAGTGCCGTCCCGGGACAGGGGAGTTCCTACAATGAGCAGTTCTTC.

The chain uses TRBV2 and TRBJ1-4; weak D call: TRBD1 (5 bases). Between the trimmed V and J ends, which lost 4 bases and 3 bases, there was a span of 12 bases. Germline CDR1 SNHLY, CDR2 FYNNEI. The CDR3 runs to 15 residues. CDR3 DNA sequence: TGTGCCAGCAGTGGGGGGAGGCCAGCTAATGAAAAACTGTTTTTT. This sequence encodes CASSGGRPANEKLFF.

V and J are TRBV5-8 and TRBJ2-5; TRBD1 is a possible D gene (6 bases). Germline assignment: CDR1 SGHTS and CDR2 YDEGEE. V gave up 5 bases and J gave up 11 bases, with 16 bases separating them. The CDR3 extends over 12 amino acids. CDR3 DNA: TGTGCCAGCAGATCACAGGGTTGGGAGCAGTACTTC. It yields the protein CASRSQGWEQYF.

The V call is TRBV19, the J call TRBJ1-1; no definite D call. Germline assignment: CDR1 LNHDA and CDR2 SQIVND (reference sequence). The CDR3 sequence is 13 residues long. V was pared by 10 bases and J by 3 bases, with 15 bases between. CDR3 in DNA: TGTGCCACTCAAGTAAATCCGTACACTGAAGCTTTCTTT. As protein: CATQVNPYTEAFF. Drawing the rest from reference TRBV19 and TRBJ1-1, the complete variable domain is DGGITQSPKYLFRKEGQNVTLSCEQNLNHDAMYWYRQDPGQGLRLIYYSQIVNDFQKGDIAEGYSVSREKKESFPLTVTSAQKNPTAFYLCATQVNPYTEAFFGQGTRLTVV.

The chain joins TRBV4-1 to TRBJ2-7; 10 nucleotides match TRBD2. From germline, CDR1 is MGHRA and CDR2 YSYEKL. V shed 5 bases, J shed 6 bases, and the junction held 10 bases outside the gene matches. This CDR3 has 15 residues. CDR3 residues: CASSTQASGSLEQYF. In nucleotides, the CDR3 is TGCGCCAGCAGCACCCAGGCTAGCGGGAGCCTCGAGCAGTACTTC.

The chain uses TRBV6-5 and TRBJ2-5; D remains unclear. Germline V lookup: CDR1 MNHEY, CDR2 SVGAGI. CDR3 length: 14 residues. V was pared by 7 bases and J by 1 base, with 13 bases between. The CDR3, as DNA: TGTGCCAGCAAGCTTAGTTGGGGCCAAGAGACCCAGTACTTC. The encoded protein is CASKLSWGQETQYF.

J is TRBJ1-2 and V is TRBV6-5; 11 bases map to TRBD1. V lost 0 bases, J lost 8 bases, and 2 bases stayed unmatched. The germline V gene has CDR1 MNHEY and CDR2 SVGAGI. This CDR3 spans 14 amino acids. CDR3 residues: CASSYSDRGLGYTF. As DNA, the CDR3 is TGTGCCAGCAGTTACTCGGACAGGGGGCTAGGCTACACCTTC.

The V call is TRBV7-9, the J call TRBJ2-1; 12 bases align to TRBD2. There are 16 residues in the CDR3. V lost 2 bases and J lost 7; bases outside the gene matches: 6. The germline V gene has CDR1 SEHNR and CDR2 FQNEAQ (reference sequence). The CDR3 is CASSLRLAGAENEQFF. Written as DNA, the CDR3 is TGTGCCAGCAGCTTAAGACTAGCGGGAGCGGAGAATGAGCAGTTCTTC. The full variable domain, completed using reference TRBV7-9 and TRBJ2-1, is DTGVSQNPRHKITKRGQNVTFRCDPISEHNRLYWYRQTLGQGPEFLTYFQNEAQLEKSRLLSDRFSAERPKGSFSTLEIQRTEQGDSAMYLCASSLRLAGAENEQFFGPGTRLTVL.